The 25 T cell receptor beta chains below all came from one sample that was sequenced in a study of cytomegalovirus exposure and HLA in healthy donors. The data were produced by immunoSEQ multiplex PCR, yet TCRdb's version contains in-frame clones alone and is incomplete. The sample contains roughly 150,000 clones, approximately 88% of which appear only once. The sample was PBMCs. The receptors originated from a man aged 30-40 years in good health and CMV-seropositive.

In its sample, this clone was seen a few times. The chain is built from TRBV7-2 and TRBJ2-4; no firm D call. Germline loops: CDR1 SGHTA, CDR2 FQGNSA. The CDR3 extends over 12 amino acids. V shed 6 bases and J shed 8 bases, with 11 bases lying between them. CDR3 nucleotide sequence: TGTGCCAGCAGTCCACATACCGACATTCAGTACTTC. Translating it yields CASSPHTDIQYF. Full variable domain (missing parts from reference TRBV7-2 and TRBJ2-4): GAGVSQSPSNKVTEKGKDVELRCDPISGHTALYWYRQSLGQGLEFLIYFQGNSAPDKSGLPSDRFSAERTGGSVSTLTIQRTQQEDSAVYLCASSPHTDIQYFGAGTRLSVL.

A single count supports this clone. CDR3 sequence: CASSLYPGAGELFF. The CDR3 nucleotides are TGTGCCAGCAGTCTATATCCGGGGGCCGGGGAGCTGTTTTTT. The chain couples TRBV6-1 to TRBJ2-2; D perhaps matches TRBD2 (6 bases). This CDR3 is built from 14 residues. Trimming shortened V by 5 bases and J by 6 bases, and 13 bases separated the two germline ends. Per the germline V gene, CDR1 is MNHNS and CDR2 is SASEGT.

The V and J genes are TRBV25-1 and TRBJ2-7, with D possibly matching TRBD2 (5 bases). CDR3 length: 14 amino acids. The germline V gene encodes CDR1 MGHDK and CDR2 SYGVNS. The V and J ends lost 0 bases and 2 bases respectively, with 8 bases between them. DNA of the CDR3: TGTGCCAGCAGTGAATACGGAGGAACCTACGAGCAGTACTTC. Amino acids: CASSEYGGTYEQYF.

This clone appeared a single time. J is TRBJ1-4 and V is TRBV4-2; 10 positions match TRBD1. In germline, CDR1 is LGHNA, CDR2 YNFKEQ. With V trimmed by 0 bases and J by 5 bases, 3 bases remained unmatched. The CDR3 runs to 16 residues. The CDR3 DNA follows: TGTGCCAGCAGCCAAGACAGGACAGGGGGAAATGAAAAACTGTTTTTT. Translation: CASSQDRTGGNEKLFF.

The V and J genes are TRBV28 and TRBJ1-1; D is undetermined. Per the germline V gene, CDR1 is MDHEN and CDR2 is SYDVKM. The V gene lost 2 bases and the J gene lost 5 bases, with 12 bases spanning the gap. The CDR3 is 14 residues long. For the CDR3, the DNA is TGTGCCAGCAGTTTAACGGGGTATGGGACTGAAGCTTTCTTT. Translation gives CASSLTGYGTEAFF.

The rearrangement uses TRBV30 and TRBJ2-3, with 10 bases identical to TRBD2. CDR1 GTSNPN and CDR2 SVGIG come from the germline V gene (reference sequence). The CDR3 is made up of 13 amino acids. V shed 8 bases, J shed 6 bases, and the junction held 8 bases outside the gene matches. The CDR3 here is CAGAETSGDTQYF. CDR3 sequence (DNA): TGTGCCGGCGCCGAGACTAGCGGGGATACGCAGTATTTT.

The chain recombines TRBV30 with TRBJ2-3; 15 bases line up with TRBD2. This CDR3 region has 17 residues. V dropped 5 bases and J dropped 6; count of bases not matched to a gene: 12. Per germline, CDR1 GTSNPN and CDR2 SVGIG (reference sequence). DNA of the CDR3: TGTGCCTGGGGACTAGCGGGGGGGTACTCTTTTTCCGATACGCAGTATTTT. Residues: CAWGLAGGYSFSDTQYF.

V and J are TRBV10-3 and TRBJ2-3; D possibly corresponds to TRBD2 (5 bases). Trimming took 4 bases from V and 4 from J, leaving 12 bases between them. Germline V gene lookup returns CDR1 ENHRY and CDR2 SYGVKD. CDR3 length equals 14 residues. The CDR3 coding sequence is TGTGCCATCAGTGGGGTGGGAGATTCAGATACGCAGTATTTT. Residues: CAISGVGDSDTQYF.

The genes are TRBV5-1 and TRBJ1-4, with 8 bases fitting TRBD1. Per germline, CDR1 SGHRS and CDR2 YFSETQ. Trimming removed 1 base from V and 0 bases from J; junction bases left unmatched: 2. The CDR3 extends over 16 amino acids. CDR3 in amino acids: CASSLQGASTNEKLFF. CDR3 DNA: TGCGCCAGCAGCTTGCAGGGGGCGTCAACTAATGAAAAACTGTTTTTT.

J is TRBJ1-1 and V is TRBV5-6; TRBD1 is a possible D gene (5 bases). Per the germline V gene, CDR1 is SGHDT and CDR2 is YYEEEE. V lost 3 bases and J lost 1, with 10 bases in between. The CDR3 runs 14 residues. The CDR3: CASSWGVTNTEAFF. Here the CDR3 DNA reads TGTGCCAGCAGCTGGGGGGTGACGAACACTGAAGCTTTCTTT.

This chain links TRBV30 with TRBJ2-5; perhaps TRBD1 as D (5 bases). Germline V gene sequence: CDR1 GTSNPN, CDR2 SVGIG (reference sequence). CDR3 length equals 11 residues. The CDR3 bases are TGTCTAGGGGCTAGAAAAGAGACCCAGTACTTC. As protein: CLGARKETQYF.

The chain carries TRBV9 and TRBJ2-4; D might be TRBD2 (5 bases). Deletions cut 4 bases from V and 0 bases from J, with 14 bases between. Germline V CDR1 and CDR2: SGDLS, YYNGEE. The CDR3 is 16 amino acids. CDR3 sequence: CASSPLAGVAKNIQYF. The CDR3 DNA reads TGTGCCAGCAGCCCGCTAGCTGGAGTAGCCAAAAACATTCAGTACTTC.

The DNA of the CDR3 is TGTGCCAGCAGCGTTAACTACGAGCAGTACTTC. Amino acid sequence: CASSVNYEQYF. The V and J genes are TRBV28 and TRBJ2-7; D is uncertain. V shed 6 bases and J shed 3 bases, with 6 bases lying between them. The CDR3 covers 11 residues. Germline CDR1 is MDHEN and CDR2 is SYDVKM.

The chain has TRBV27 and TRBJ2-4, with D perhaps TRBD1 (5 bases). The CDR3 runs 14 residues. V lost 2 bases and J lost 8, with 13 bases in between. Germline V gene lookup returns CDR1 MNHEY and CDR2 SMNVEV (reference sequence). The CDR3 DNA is TGTGCCAGCAGTTTAGGGCAGGGTTGGGACATTCAGTACTTC. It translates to CASSLGQGWDIQYF.

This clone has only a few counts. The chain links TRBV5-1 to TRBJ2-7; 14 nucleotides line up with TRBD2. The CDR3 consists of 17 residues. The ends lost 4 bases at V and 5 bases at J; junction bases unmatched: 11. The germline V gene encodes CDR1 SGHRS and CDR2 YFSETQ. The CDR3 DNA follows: TGCGCCAGCAGCCCGGACGGGACTAGCGGGAGCGTGAACGAGCAGTACTTC. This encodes CASSPDGTSGSVNEQYF.

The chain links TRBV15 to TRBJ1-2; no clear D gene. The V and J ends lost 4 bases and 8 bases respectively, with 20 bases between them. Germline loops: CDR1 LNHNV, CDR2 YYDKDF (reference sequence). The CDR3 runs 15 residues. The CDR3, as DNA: TGTGCCACCAGCAACAATAGAGCCGTTCGAGGCGGCTACACCTTC. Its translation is CATSNNRAVRGGYTF.

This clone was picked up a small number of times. In DNA, the CDR3 is TGTGCCAGCAGCCGTACAGATGCAACTAATGAAAAACTGTTTTTT. Its protein is CASSRTDATNEKLFF. This chain connects TRBV14 to TRBJ1-4; no reliable D call. Trimming took 4 bases from V and 0 from J, leaving 9 bases between them. The germline V gene encodes CDR1 SGHDN and CDR2 FVKESK. The CDR3 covers 15 residues. Using reference TRBV14 and TRBJ1-4 for the parts outside the CDR3, the full variable domain is EAGVTQFPSHSVIEKGQTVTLRCDPISGHDNLYWYRRVMGKEIKFLLHFVKESKQDESGMPNNRFLAERTGGTYSTLKVQPAELEDSGVYFCASSRTDATNEKLFFGSGTQLSVL.

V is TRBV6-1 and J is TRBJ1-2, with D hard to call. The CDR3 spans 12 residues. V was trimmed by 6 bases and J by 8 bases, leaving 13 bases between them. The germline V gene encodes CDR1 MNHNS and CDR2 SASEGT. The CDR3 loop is CASSETRRGYTF. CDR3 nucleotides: TGTGCCAGCAGCGAGACCCGGAGGGGCTACACCTTC.

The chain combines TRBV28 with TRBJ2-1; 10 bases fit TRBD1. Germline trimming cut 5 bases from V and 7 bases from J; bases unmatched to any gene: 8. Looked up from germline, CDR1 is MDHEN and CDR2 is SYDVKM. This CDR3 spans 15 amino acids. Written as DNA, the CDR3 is TGTGCCAGCAGTCCTCACGACAGGGGGCTGAATGAGCAGTTCTTC. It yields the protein CASSPHDRGLNEQFF. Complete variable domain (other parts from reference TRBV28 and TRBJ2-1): DVKVTQSSRYLVKRTGEKVFLECVQDMDHENMFWYRQDPGLGLRLIYFSYDVKMKEKGDIPEGYSVSREKKERFSLILESASTNQTSMYLCASSPHDRGLNEQFFGPGTRLTVL.

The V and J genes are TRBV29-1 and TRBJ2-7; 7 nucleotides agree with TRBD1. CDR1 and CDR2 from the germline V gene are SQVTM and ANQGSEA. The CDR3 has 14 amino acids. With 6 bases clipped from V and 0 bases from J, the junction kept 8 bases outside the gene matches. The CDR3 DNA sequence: TGCAGCGTCGTCATGACAGGGAGCTCCTACGAGCAGTACTTC. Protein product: CSVVMTGSSYEQYF.

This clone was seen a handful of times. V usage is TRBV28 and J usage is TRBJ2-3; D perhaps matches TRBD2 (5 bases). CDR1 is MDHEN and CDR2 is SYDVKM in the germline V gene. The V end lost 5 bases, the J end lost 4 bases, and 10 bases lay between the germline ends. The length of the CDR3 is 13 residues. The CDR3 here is CASSPAGADTQYF. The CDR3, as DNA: TGTGCCAGCAGTCCCGCCGGGGCAGATACGCAGTATTTT.

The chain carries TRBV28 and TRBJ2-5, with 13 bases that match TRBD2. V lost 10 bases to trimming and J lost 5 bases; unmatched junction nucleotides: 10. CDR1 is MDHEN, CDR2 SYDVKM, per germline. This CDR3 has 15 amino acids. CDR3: CATWTSGGPAETQYF. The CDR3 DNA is TGTGCCACCTGGACTAGCGGGGGCCCAGCGGAGACCCAGTACTTC. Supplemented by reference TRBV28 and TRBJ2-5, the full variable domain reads DVKVTQSSRYLVKRTGEKVFLECVQDMDHENMFWYRQDPGLGLRLIYFSYDVKMKEKGDIPEGYSVSREKKERFSLILESASTNQTSMYLCATWTSGGPAETQYFGPGTRLLVL.

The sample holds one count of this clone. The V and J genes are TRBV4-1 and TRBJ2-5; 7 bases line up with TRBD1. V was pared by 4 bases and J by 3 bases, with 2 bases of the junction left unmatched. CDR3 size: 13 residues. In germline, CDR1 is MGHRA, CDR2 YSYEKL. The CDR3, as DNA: TGCGCCAGCAGCCTGGGACAGAAAGAGACCCAGTACTTC. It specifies CASSLGQKETQYF.

CDR3 region: CASSVGLGGVYGYTF. CDR3 DNA sequence: TGTGCCAGCAGCGTAGGACTAGGGGGGGTCTATGGCTACACCTTC. V and J are TRBV9 and TRBJ1-2; possible D gene TRBD1, 6 bases. Germline V CDR1 and CDR2: SGDLS, YYNGEE. The CDR3 length is 15 residues. Trimming took 0 bases from V and 4 from J, leaving 13 bases between them.

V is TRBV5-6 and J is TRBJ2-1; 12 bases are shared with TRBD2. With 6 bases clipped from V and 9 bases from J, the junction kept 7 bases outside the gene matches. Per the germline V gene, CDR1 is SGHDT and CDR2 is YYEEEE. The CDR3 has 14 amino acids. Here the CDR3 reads CASTSTSGGVEQFF. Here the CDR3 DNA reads TGTGCCAGCACCTCGACTAGCGGGGGTGTTGAGCAGTTCTTC.